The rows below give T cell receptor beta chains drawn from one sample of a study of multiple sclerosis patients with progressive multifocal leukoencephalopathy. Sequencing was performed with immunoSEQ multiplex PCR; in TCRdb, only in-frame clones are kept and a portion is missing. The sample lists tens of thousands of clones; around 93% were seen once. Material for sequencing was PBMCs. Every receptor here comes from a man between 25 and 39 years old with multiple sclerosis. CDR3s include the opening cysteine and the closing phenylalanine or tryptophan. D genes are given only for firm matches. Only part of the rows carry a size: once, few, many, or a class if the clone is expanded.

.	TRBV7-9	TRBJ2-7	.	TGTGCCAGCAGCGTACGACAGGGAGGAGGGAGGAACGAGCAGTACTTC	CASSVRQGGGRNEQYF
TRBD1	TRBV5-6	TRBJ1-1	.	TGTGCCAGCAGCGTAGGACAGGGGGCGTGGGCAACTGAAGCTTTCTTT	CASSVGQGAWATEAFF
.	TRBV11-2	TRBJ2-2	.	TGTGCCAGCAGCTTAAGAACGAGCGGGAACACCGGGGAGCTGTTTTTT	CASSLRTSGNTGELFF
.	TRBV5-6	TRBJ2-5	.	TGTGCCAGCAGTCCAAGGGCAGGGATGGAGACCCAGTACTTC	CASSPRAGMETQYF
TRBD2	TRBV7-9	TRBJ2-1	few	TGTGCCAGCAGCTTAGGGACTAGCCCCAACAATGAGCAGTTCTTC	CASSLGTSPNNEQFF
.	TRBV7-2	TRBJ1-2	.	TGTGCCAGCAGCTTATTAATCTATACCCATGGCTACACCTTC	CASSLLIYTHGYTF
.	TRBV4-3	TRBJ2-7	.	TGCGCCAGCAGCCAAGAGGGGAGCAGGGGCTTCTACGAGCAGTACTTC	CASSQEGSRGFYEQYF
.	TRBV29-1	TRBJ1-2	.	TGCAGCGTTGAAGATAGGGCCTCCTCCTATGGCTACACCTTC	CSVEDRASSYGYTF
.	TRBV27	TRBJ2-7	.	TGTGCCAGCAGTTTGGCCGGACAGTTACCCTACGAGCAGTACTTC	CASSLAGQLPYEQYF
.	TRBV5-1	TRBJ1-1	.	TGCGCCAGCAGCGAAATTTCTTCAGGGATCCCAAAAAAGAACACTGAAGCTTTCTTT	CASSEISSGIPKKNTEAFF
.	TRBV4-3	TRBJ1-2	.	TGCGCCAGCAGCTACCAGGAAGGGGCTGGCTATGGCTACACCTTC	CASSYQEGAGYGYTF
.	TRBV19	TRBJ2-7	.	TGTGCCAGTAGTATAGGTGTTAGCTCCTACGAGCAGTACTTC	CASSIGVSSYEQYF
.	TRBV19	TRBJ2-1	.	TGTGCCAGTAGTAGAACAGGGTCAAATGAGCAGTTCTTC	CASSRTGSNEQFF
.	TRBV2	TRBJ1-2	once	TGTGCCAGCATAAAGGGACTCCCGGATTTGAGTGGCTACACCTTC	CASIKGLPDLSGYTF
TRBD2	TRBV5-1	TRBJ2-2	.	TGCGCCAGCAGCTGGGGACTAGCGGGAGATCGAAACGGGGAGCTGTTTTTT	CASSWGLAGDRNGELFF
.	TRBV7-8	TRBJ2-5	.	TGTGCCAGCAGCCAACGACACGGAGAGACCCAGTACTTC	CASSQRHGETQYF
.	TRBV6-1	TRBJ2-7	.	TGTGCCAGCAGTGAACCGGGACTTAGGAGCTCCTACGAGCAGTACTTC	CASSEPGLRSSYEQYF
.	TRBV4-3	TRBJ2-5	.	TGCGCCAGCAGCCAAGAAGGCCAGGGGCAGGAGACCCAGTACTTC	CASSQEGQGQETQYF
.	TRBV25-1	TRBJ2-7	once	TGTGCCAGCAGTGCTCCGGGACTTTCACTCCCCTACGAGCAGTACTTC	CASSAPGLSLPYEQYF
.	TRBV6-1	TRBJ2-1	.	TGTGCCAGCAGTGAAACGCCTGTCCTGTTCTTC	CASSETPVLFF
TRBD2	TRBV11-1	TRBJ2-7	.	TGTGCCAGCAGCTGGGCCGGGGGGGCCGCGCAAGACGAGCAGTACTTC	CASSWAGGAAQDEQYF
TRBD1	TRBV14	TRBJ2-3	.	TGTGCCAGCAGCCAAGAAGTTCTCGGGACAGCTCCAAATACGCAGTATTTT	CASSQEVLGTAPNTQYF
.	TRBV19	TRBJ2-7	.	TGTGCCAGTAGTATAGATTCATCGGCGGGACGCGAGCAGTACTTC	CASSIDSSAGREQYF
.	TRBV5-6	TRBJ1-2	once	TGTGCCAGCAGCTTGGGTCAGGGTGGCTATGGCTACACCTTC	CASSLGQGGYGYTF
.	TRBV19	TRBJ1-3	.	TGTGCCAGTAGTATGAGTACGGCGATACTCCACTCTGGAAACACCATATATTTT	CASSMSTAILHSGNTIYF
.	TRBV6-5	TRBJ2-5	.	TGTGCCAGCAGTTACACCCTTTCTGGGACCCAGTACTTC	CASSYTLSGTQYF
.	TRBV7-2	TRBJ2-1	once	TGTGCCAGCACCCCCCACCCCGACGCCTACAATGAGCAGTTCTTC	CASTPHPDAYNEQFF
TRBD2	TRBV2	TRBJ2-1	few	TGTGCCAGCAAGCGGCTAGCGGACTACAATGAGCAGTTCTTC	CASKRLADYNEQFF
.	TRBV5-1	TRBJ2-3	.	TGCGCCAGCAGCTTTCTGGAGGGAGGCACAGATACGCAGTATTTT	CASSFLEGGTDTQYF
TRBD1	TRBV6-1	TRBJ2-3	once	TGTGCCAGCAGTGGAGGCACAGGGGTAGATACGCAGTATTTT	CASSGGTGVDTQYF
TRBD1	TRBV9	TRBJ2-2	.	TGTGCCAGCAGCGCAGGGGGACAACATAACACCGGGGAGCTGTTTTTT	CASSAGGQHNTGELFF
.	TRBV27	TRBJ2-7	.	TGTGCCAGCAGTTTACTGGGTTACGAGCAGTACTTC	CASSLLGYEQYF
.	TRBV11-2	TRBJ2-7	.	TGTGCCAGCAGCTTAAGTAGCGGAACCTACGAGCAGTACTTC	CASSLSSGTYEQYF
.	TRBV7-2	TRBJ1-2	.	TGTGCCAGCAGCCCTATTCCGGGACCGAGCTATGGCTACACCTTC	CASSPIPGPSYGYTF
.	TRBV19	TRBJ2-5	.	TGTGCCAGGGGGATCCGGCAAGAGACCCAGTACTTC	CARGIRQETQYF
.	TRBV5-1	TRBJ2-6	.	TGCGCCAGCAGTTCCGACTCTGGGGCCAACGTCCTGACTTTC	CASSSDSGANVLTF
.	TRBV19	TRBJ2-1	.	TGTGCCAGTAGTATAGTGGCGGGGAATGAGCAGTTCTTC	CASSIVAGNEQFF
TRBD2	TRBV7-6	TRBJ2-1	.	TGTGCCAGCAGCCCACTCAGCGGGGGTCCTTACAATGAGCAGTTCTTC	CASSPLSGGPYNEQFF
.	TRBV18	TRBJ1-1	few	TGTGCCAGCTCAGGGCACCTGAACACTGAAGCTTTCTTT	CASSGHLNTEAFF
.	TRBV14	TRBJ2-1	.	TGTGCCAGCAGCCAAGATCGGGGGACCCGAATGTTCTTC	CASSQDRGTRMFF
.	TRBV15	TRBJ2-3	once	TGTGCCACCAGCAGAGATGAACCCCCTACGCAGTATTTT	CATSRDEPPTQYF
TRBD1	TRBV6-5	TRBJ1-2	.	TGTGCCAGCAGTTACGGCGACAGGGGATATGGCTACACCTTC	CASSYGDRGYGYTF
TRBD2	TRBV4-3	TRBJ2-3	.	TGCGCCAGCAGCCATACTAGCGGGAGCACAGATACGCAGTATTTT	CASSHTSGSTDTQYF